The 25 T cell receptor beta chains below come from one sample, sequenced in a study of molecular identifiers for immune sequencing clone quantification. TCRdb used MiXCR to reprocess the PCR reads, holding one entry per CDR3 protein. This table holds tens of thousands of distinct CDR3 sequences, over 15% found once. The material sequenced was naive CD8+ T cells from blood, with Jurkat cell RNA spiked in. Subset reported: FACS-sorted CD8+CD4-CCR7+CD45RA+ naive T cells. These TCRs come from a human donor in good health. Some libraries in this study had Jurkat cell RNA spiked in.

This clonotype was seen at least ten times. The gene calls are TRBV20-1 and TRBJ1-3; 9 nucleotides agree with TRBD1. The V gene end was trimmed by 0 bases and the J gene end by 3 bases; junction bases not matched to a gene: 6. This CDR3 is 16 amino acids long. CDR1 is DFQATT, CDR2 SNEGSKA, per germline (reference sequence). DNA of the CDR3: TGCAGTGCTAGAGATCATTGGACAGGGGTTGGAAACACCATATATTTT. This codes for CSARDHWTGVGNTIYF.

Remarks on this clonotype: Lacking the conserved final phenylalanine or tryptophan, this CDR3 likely reflects a read error. The J gene is TRBJ1-5, the V gene TRBV29-1; 7 nucleotides line up with TRBD1. This CDR3 has 16 amino acids. CDR1 and CDR2 from the germline V gene are SQVTM and ANQGSEA. The CDR3 DNA follows: TGCGGCGGGACCGGGACAGAGTTTTATAGCAATCAGCCCCAGCATTTA. It translates to CGGTGTEFYSNQPQHL.

This clonotype occurred many times. This rearrangement joins TRBV27 to TRBJ2-3; D is unresolved. V lost 5 bases and J 4 bases, leaving 7 bases between the germline ends. There are 12 residues in the CDR3. The germline V gene encodes CDR1 MNHEY and CDR2 SMNVEV (reference sequence). CDR3 coding DNA: TGTGCCAGCAGTCCCCGCGCAGATACGCAGTATTTT. Its translation is CASSPRADTQYF.

Ten or more counts support this clonotype. The chain has TRBV7-8 and TRBJ1-2; TRBD1 might be the D (6 bases). Trimming shortened V by 0 bases and J by 5 bases, and 16 bases separated the two germline ends. CDR1 and CDR2 (germline): SGHVS, FQNEAQ. The CDR3 is made up of 16 amino acids. CDR3 amino acids: CASSLAPPTGTYGYTF. Here the CDR3 DNA reads TGTGCCAGCAGCTTAGCTCCCCCGACAGGAACTTATGGCTACACCTTC.

This clonotype has at least ten counts. The chain uses TRBV4-1 and TRBJ2-7; D is undetermined. Per germline, CDR1 MGHRA and CDR2 YSYEKL. The CDR3 consists of 12 residues. Trimming took off 3 bases at V and 3 bases at J, with 6 bases between the two ends. The CDR3 DNA follows: TGCGCCAGCAGCCAGGTTAACTACGAGCAGTACTTC. Translation: CASSQVNYEQYF.

A few counts support this clonotype. The chain combines TRBV24-1 with TRBJ2-1; 7 nucleotides line up with TRBD2. J gave up 8 bases and V 1 base, and 4 bases lay outside the gene matches. CDR3 length: 14 residues. Germline CDR1 and CDR2: KGHDR and SFDVKD. CDR3 DNA: TGTGCCACCAGTGATTTCGGGGGGTGGGATGAGCAGTTCTTC. It yields the protein CATSDFGGWDEQFF.

This clonotype was counted at least ten times. The chain has TRBV14 and TRBJ2-1; no clear D. V lost 0 bases and J 6 bases, leaving 18 bases between the germline ends. The CDR3 extends over 17 amino acids. The germline gives CDR1 SGHDN, CDR2 FVKESK. CDR3 loop: CASSQEGVWVKGNEQFF. The CDR3 bases are TGTGCCAGCAGCCAAGAAGGCGTCTGGGTAAAAGGCAATGAGCAGTTCTTC.

This clonotype was detected only once. In this CDR3 the conserved last residue, phenylalanine or tryptophan, is missing, so a read error is likely. The J gene is TRBJ2-1, the V gene TRBV6-2 or TRBV6-3, with 7 bases fitting TRBD2. The V gene's germline CDR1 is MNHEY and CDR2 SVGEGT. The J segment lost 2 bases and the V segment lost 0 bases, leaving 10 bases of the junction unmatched. The CDR3 runs to 18 residues. The CDR3 is CASSYSMEAAGAYNEQFS. CDR3 DNA: TGTGCCAGCAGTTACTCGATGGAGGCGGCGGGAGCCTACAATGAGCAGTTCTCC.

In this sample, this clonotype turned up many times. Written as DNA, the CDR3 is TGCGCCAGCAGCCAAGACCCCGGACTAGTATTTAGTTACAATGAGCAGTTCTTC. It is translated as CASSQDPGLVFSYNEQFF. The chain is built from TRBV4-1 and TRBJ2-1; 7 nucleotides align to TRBD2. There are 18 residues in the CDR3. CDR1 and CDR2 (germline): MGHRA, YSYEKL. The J segment lost 4 bases and the V segment lost 0 bases, leaving 12 bases of the junction unmatched.

The chain recombines TRBV5-1 with TRBJ1-2; 8 bases match TRBD1. The CDR3 spans 14 residues. Germline values: CDR1 SGHRS, CDR2 YFSETQ. Losses at the gene ends were 0 bases for V and 10 bases for J; bases not matched to a gene: 8. CDR3 sequence (DNA): TGCGCCAGCAGCTTGGAAACAGGGGGAGCTGACTACACCTTC. As protein: CASSLETGGADYTF. Full variable domain (missing parts from reference TRBV5-1 and TRBJ1-2): KAGVTQTPRYLIKTRGQQVTLSCSPISGHRSVSWYQQTPGQGLQFLFEYFSETQRNKGNFPGRFSGRQFSNSRSEMNVSTLELGDSALYLCASSLETGGADYTFGSGTRLTVV.

On this clonotype itself: A much larger clone sits a single nucleotide away, making a read error possible. The chain joins TRBV27 to TRBJ2-1; 11 bases fit TRBD2. In germline, CDR1 is MNHEY, CDR2 SMNVEV (reference sequence). This CDR3 has 16 amino acids. V gave up 7 bases and J gave up 6 bases; unmatched junction bases: 11. This CDR3 is CASTLGGGLAANEQFF. The CDR3 region has the DNA TGTGCCAGCACCCTAGGTGGGGGACTAGCGGCCAATGAGCAGTTCTTC.

The chain carries TRBV15 and TRBJ1-2; D remains ambiguous. Germline V gene sequence: CDR1 LNHNV, CDR2 YYDKDF (reference sequence). V was trimmed by 5 bases and J by 7 bases, leaving 14 bases between them. This CDR3 is built from 13 residues. This CDR3 reads CATSAVPSGGYTF. For the CDR3, the DNA is TGTGCCACCAGCGCCGTTCCCTCCGGTGGCTACACCTTC. Based on the CDR3 plus reference TRBV15 and TRBJ1-2, the full variable domain is DAMVIQNPRYQVTQFGKPVTLSCSQTLNHNVMYWYQQKSSQAPKLLFHYYDKDFNNEADTPDNFQSRRPNTSFCFLDIRSPGLGDTAMYLCATSAVPSGGYTFGSGTRLTVV.

This clonotype was found many times. The J gene is TRBJ2-1, the V gene TRBV11-2, with TRBD2 matching 7 bases. V gave up 5 bases and J gave up 15 bases; unmatched junction bases: 16. Germline CDR1 SGHAT, CDR2 FQNNGV. This CDR3 spans 14 amino acids. CDR3 sequence reads: CASSRPLSGEGRFF. The CDR3 nucleotides read TGTGCCAGCAGCAGGCCCTTATCGGGGGAGGGCCGGTTCTTC.

This clonotype was seen repeatedly, ten times or more. The genes are TRBV7-6 and TRBJ2-7, with TRBD2 matching 9 bases. This CDR3 contains 16 residues. After removal of 2 bases from V and 0 bases from J, the junction contained 5 bases not matched to a gene. Germline V gene data show CDR1 as SGHVS and CDR2 as FNYEAQ. The CDR3: CASSLLTSGSSYEQYF. The CDR3, as DNA: TGTGCCAGCAGCTTATTGACTAGCGGATCCTCCTACGAGCAGTACTTC.

This clonotype turned up a few times. V gene TRBV12-3 or TRBV12-4 combines with J gene TRBJ2-1, with 7 bases aligning to TRBD2. With 1 base clipped from V and 4 bases from J, the junction kept 7 bases outside the gene matches. The CDR3 is 16 amino acids. The CDR3 bases are TGTGCCAGCAGTTTAGACCTAGCGGAGACTTACAATGAGCAGTTCTTC. Its protein product is CASSLDLAETYNEQFF.

This clonotype was counted only a few times. V and J are TRBV10-3 and TRBJ2-7; unclear D gene. Germline V gene sequence: CDR1 ENHRY, CDR2 SYGVKD. V was shortened by 6 bases and J by 0 bases, with 12 bases between the two germline ends. The CDR3 is 14 residues long. CDR3 loop: CAIRGTSDSYEQYF. The CDR3 bases are TGTGCCATCAGAGGTACATCGGACTCCTACGAGCAGTACTTC.

As to this clonotype: This could be a read error, since a much larger clone is one nucleotide away. The rearrangement links TRBV27 to TRBJ2-2; D possibly corresponds to TRBD1 (6 bases). The CDR3 is 18 residues long. The germline gives CDR1 MNHEY, CDR2 SMNVEV (reference sequence). CDR3 nucleotides: TGTGTCAGCACTAAAGGGGGTGCGGTGCCGGGAATAGGCGGGGAGCTGTTTTTT. It is translated as CVSTKGGAVPGIGGELFF.

In its sample, this clonotype was seen many times. The J gene is TRBJ2-2, the V gene TRBV30; tentative D call: TRBD1 (6 bases). Germline lookup yields CDR1 GTSNPN and CDR2 SVGIG (reference sequence). The CDR3 runs 15 residues. V shed 5 bases and J shed 3 bases, with 16 bases lying between them. CDR3 protein: CAWCEDRPYTGELFF. The CDR3 DNA follows: TGTGCCTGGTGTGAGGACAGACCTTACACCGGGGAGCTGTTTTTT.

This clonotype came up many times. The V call is TRBV7-2, the J call TRBJ1-1; D gene uncertain. The CDR3 is made up of 15 amino acids. V shed 1 base and J shed 4 bases, with 13 bases lying between them. Germline V gene sequence: CDR1 SGHTA, CDR2 FQGNSA. The CDR3 loop is CASSLVLLPGTEAFF. The DNA of the CDR3 is TGTGCCAGCAGCTTAGTGCTACTTCCTGGCACTGAAGCTTTCTTT.

The J gene is TRBJ2-3, the V gene TRBV21-1; the table's TRBD1 call for D was not verified on the DNA. TRBV21-1 is deemed a pseudogene. The CDR3 covers 16 residues. In DNA, the CDR3 is TGTGCCAGCAGCGGACGACAGGGACCTAACACAGATACGCGGTATTTT. The encoded protein is CASSGRQGPNTDTRYF.

This clonotype was observed a few times. A clone one base away is much larger, so this may be a read error. The chain uses TRBV6-2 or TRBV6-3 and TRBJ2-7; D tentatively reads TRBD1 or TRBD2 (5 bases each). Germline assignment: CDR1 MNHEY and CDR2 SVGEGT. With 2 bases removed from V and 3 bases from J, the gap between germline ends came to 17 bases. The CDR3 extends over 16 amino acids. The CDR3, as DNA: TGTGCCAGCAGTTACAGGACTTGCGGTGGGGGCTACGAGCAGTACTTC. It yields the protein CASSYRTCGGGYEQYF.

The V call is TRBV12-3 or TRBV12-4, the J call TRBJ2-1; D is undetermined. V lost 3 bases and J 7 bases, leaving 7 bases between the germline ends. This CDR3 comprises 12 residues. The CDR3 DNA sequence: TGTGCCAGCAGTTTTAACGTGAATGAGCAGTTCTTC. Translating it yields CASSFNVNEQFF.

Notes on this clonotype: An end of the junction differs from the germline gene, which may be a read error. V usage is TRBV28 and J usage is TRBJ1-1; D unresolved. The germline V gene has CDR1 MDHEN and CDR2 SYDVKM. The CDR3 consists of 13 residues. CDR3 bases: TGTGCCAGCAGACCTGTTACGAACACTGAAGTTTCCTTT. Protein sequence: CASRPVTNTEVSF.

On this clonotype: A much larger clone sits a single nucleotide away, making a read error possible. V is TRBV14 and J is TRBJ2-2; 7 bases match TRBD2. The CDR3 has 19 amino acids. Per germline, CDR1 SGHDN and CDR2 FVKESK. The CDR3: CARSQEEFGLAVNTGELFF. The CDR3 DNA reads TGTGCCCGCAGCCAAGAAGAGTTCGGGCTAGCGGTCAACACCGGGGAGCTGTTTTTT.

Ten or more counts support this clonotype. The chain carries TRBV7-2 and TRBJ1-1; possible D gene TRBD1, 5 bases. CDR3 length equals 13 residues. The V gene's germline CDR1 is SGHTA and CDR2 FQGNSA. Trimming removed 5 bases from V and 11 bases from J, with 18 bases in between. The DNA of the CDR3 is TGTGCCAGCAGCCCTCCTGGGGCAGCCGGGGCTTTCTTT. This translates into CASSPPGAAGAFF.